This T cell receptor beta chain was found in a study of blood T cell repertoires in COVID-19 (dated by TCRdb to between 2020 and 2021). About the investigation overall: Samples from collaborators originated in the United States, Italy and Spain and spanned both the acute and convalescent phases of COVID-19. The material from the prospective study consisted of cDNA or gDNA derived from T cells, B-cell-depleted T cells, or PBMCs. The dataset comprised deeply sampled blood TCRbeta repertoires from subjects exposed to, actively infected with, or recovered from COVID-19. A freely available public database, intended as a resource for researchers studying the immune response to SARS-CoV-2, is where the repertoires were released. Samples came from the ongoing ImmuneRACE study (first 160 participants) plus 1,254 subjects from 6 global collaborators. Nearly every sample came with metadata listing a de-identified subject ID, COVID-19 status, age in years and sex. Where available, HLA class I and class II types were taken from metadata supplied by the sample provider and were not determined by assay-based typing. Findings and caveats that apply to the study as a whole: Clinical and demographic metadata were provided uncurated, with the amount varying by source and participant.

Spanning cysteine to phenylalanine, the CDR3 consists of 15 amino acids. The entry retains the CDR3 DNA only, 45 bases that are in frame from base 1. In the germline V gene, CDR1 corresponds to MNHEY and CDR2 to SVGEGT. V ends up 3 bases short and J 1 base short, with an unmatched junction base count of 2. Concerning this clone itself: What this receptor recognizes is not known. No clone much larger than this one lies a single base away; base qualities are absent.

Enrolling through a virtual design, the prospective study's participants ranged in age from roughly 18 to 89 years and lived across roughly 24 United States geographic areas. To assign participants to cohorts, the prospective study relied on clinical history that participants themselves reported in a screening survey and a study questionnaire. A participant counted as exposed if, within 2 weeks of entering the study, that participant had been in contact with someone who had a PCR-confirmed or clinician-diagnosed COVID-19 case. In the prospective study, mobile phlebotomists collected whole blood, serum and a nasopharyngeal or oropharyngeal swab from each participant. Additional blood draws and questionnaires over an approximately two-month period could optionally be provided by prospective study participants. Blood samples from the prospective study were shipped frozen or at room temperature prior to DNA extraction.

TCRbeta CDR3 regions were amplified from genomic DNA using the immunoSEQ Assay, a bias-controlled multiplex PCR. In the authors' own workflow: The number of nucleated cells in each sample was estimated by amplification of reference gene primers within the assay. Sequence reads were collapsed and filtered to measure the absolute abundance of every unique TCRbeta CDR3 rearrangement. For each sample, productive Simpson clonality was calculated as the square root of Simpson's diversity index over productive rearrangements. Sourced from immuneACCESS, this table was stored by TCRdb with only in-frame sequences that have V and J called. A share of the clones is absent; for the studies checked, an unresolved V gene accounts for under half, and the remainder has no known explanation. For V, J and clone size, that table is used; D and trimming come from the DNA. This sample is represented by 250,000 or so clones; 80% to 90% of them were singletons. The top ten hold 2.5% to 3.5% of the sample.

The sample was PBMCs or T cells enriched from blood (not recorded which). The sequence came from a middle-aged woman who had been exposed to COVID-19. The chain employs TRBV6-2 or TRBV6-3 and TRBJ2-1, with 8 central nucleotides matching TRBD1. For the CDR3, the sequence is CASSYQGASYNEQFF. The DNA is TGTGCCAGCAGTTATCAGGGGGCGTCCTACAATGAGCAGTTCTTC.